The present entry profiles one TCR beta chain with its context. The sample originates from a study of cytomegalovirus exposure and HLA in healthy donors. Study-wide background: Earlier sequencing of some 170 million T cells yielded roughly 100 million unique TCR beta sequences.

PCR was performed using 60 Vbeta and 13 Jbeta primers. Sequencing was performed with immunoSEQ multiplex PCR; in TCRdb, only in-frame clones are kept and a portion is missing. Seen here are 90,000 or so clones, about 67% observed once, and the top ten hold around 16%. Sequenced material: PBMCs. This TCR was sampled from a woman under 30 in good health and CMV-seropositive.

The DNA of the CDR3 is TGTGCCAGCAGTGAATTCTGGACAGGGACCTACGAGCAGTACTTC. Protein product: CASSEFWTGTYEQYF. This chain links TRBV6-1 with TRBJ2-7, with 8 positions matching TRBD1. With 2 bases clipped from V and 2 bases from J, the junction kept 5 bases outside the gene matches. Germline CDR1 reads MNHNS; CDR2 reads SASEGT. CDR3 length: 15 amino acids.